This TCR beta chain was recovered during a study of radiotherapy plus CTLA-4 blockade in lung cancer. Study-wide background: Disease control was present in roughly a third of patients, and objective responses in approximately 18%. Broader study findings: In blood, early T cell clone dynamics reportedly predicted response best, together with interferon-beta. Tumor-derived TCR clones expanded in blood after radiotherapy plus ipilimumab.

Receiving focal radiation plus CTLA-4 blockade with ipilimumab were patients who had chemo-refractory metastatic non-small-cell lung cancer. Per the germline V gene, CDR1 is SGHDT and CDR2 is YYEEEE. This CDR3 spans 15 amino acids. V lost 3 bases, J lost 3 bases, and 16 bases lay in between. For this clone: Its antigen is not known.

Assay: immunoSEQ multiplex PCR; the TCRdb copy retains only in-frame clones and omits some. The sample contains tens of thousands of clones, around 68% of which appear only once. The sample in question was peripheral blood, obtained from a patient treated with radiotherapy plus ipilimumab. The chain is built from TRBV5-6 and TRBJ2-7; D remains unclear. This clonotype was sampled from a human donor with non-small cell lung cancer whose response to radiotherapy plus ipilimumab could not be evaluated. CDR3 region: CASSSMSYPYYEQYF. CDR3 coding DNA: TGTGCCAGCAGCTCAATGTCGTACCCCTACTACGAGCAGTACTTC.